Sequencing of this TCR beta chain was carried out in a study of CD8 T cells in Susac syndrome. V lost 10 bases to trimming and J lost 0 bases, with 25 bases between them. The germline CDR1 and CDR2 sequences are SNHLY and FYNNEI. This CDR3 is built from 18 residues. Controls were age- and sex-matched healthy donors. With random hexamers, reverse transcription was performed on about 0.45 to 1 ug of RNA. TCRdb ran MiXCR on the immunoSEQ multiplex PCR reads and lists one entry per CDR3 protein. The sample lists fewer than 65,000 distinct CDR3 sequences, just over 90% occurring once. This chain uses TRBV2 with TRBJ2-1, with D possibly TRBD1 on 5 matching bases. Specimen: CD8+ T cells from PBMCs. This sequence was found in a human donor in good health. For the CDR3, the DNA is TGTGCCACCCCAAGGGGCCGCACGGGTCTGAGCTCCTACAATGAGCAGTTCTTC. Protein: CATPRGRTGLSSYNEQFF.